This T cell receptor beta chain was sequenced in a study of a mutant IDH1 vaccine in newly diagnosed glioma. Study summary: Once 4-6 weeks had passed after radiotherapy alone, vaccination started, or it started with temozolomide cycles. Patients got radiotherapy, temozolomide, or both beforehand, and most got both. Whole-study results and caveats: Alterations occurring in top peripheral T cell clonotypes seemed unrelated to pseudoprogression. Immune responses induced by vaccination arose in 90% to 95% of the patients.

As for this clone: Its matching antigen is unknown.

The germline gives CDR1 MDHEN, CDR2 SYDVKM. The CDR3 covers 15 residues. The germline V and J ends were trimmed by 6 bases and 3 bases, with 18 bases remaining between them. Stated time point: week 11, during vaccination. Vaccinated patients received 300 ug of mutant IDH1 20-mer peptide per dose, with topical imiquimod. The protocol was immunoSEQ multiplex PCR, while the TCRdb copy is restricted to in-frame clones and leaves out a portion. The sample has about 110,000 clones; around 90% are singletons. Specimen: PBMCs, collected from a glioma patient whose treatment included an IDH1 peptide vaccine. This TCR came from a woman aged 50 to 65 with glioma. The J gene is TRBJ2-7, the V gene TRBV28; a possible D gene is TRBD1 (7 bases). CDR3 region: CASSTSGGGYYEQYF. The DNA of the CDR3 is TGTGCCAGCAGCACCTCCGGAGGGGGCTACTACGAGCAGTACTTC.